Sequencing of this TCR beta chain was carried out in a study of early T cells in non-severe SARS-CoV-2 infection. Whole-study results and caveats: Matches to VDJdb favored anti-spike CD8 responses and missed private and CD4 specificities.

The CDR3 spans 13 residues. V was shortened by 5 bases and J by 5 bases, with 10 bases between the two germline ends. The germline CDR1 and CDR2 sequences are LNHDA and SQIVND (reference sequence). Regarding this clonotype: Its target is not known.

The TCR library protocol attached unique molecular identifiers to the individual cDNA molecules. Via MiXCR, TCRdb re-called the 5' RACE reads, giving one row per CDR3 protein. The sample holds tens of thousands of distinct CDR3 sequences, 11% seen once. The clonotype comes from an adult who was a healthcare worker with PCR-confirmed SARS-CoV-2 infection or an uninfected control (not recorded which). The source material was whole blood. The V gene is TRBV19, the J gene TRBJ2-1, with a tentative D call TRBD2 (6 bases). The CDR3 region has the DNA TGTGCCAGTAGTCTCACGGGGGACAATGAGCAGTTCTTC. Translated, it gives CASSLTGDNEQFF.